Presented here are 32 T cell receptor beta chains from one specimen sequenced in a study of response to subunit inactivated influenza vaccine. TCRdb re-called the RT-PCR reads through MiXCR, storing one row per CDR3 protein. This table holds about 310,000 distinct CDR3 sequences, about 20% found once. The sample in question was PBMCs from blood, obtained 21 months after vaccination. These receptor sequences come from a man aged 45 to 70 who received an inactivated influenza vaccine.

This chain uses TRBV12-3 or TRBV12-4 with TRBJ2-1, with 7 positions matching TRBD2. The CDR3 extends over 15 amino acids. Trimming at V came to 0 bases and at J to 7 bases, leaving 6 bases not matched to a gene. Here the CDR3 reads CASSLAGGPRNEQFF. CDR3 nucleotide sequence: TGTGCCAGCAGTTTAGCGGGAGGGCCTCGTAATGAGCAGTTCTTC.

As regards this clonotype: This may stem from a read error, because a much larger clone lies one nucleotide away. The V gene is TRBV6-2 or TRBV6-3, the J gene TRBJ1-1; D is ambiguous. This CDR3 comprises 14 residues. Germline values: CDR1 MNHEY, CDR2 SVGEGT. V was clipped by 0 bases and J by 1 base, with 6 bases between them. CDR3 in amino acids: CASSYSMENTEAFF. The CDR3 DNA follows: TGTGCCAGCAGTTACTCGATGGAGAACACTGAAGCTTTCTTT.

Only a few counts were recorded for this clonotype. The V call is TRBV5-5, the J call TRBJ1-6; D possibly corresponds to TRBD1 (5 bases). Trimming took 4 bases from V and 9 from J, leaving 17 bases between them. The length of the CDR3 is 15 residues. Germline V CDR1 and CDR2: SGHKS, YYEKEE (reference sequence). The CDR3 bases are TGTGCCAGCAGCACGCCCTCAGGGAGAAGTTCACCCCTCCACTTT. Translated, it gives CASSTPSGRSSPLHF. Full variable domain (outside the CDR3, taken from reference TRBV5-5 and TRBJ1-6): DAGVTQSPTHLIKTRGQQVTLRCSPISGHKSVSWYQQVLGQGPQFIFQYYEKEERGRGNFPDRFSARQFPNYSSELNVNALLLGDSALYLCASSTPSGRSSPLHFGNGTRLTVT.

The chain carries TRBV20-1 and TRBJ2-1, with 7 bases fitting TRBD2. There are 14 residues in the CDR3. CDR1 is DFQATT, CDR2 SNEGSKA, per germline (reference sequence). Unmatched junction bases numbered 14, after V lost 5 bases and J lost 10 bases. In DNA form, the CDR3 reads TGCAGTGCTCCCCCCCAGCGCGGGAGTTCGGAGCAGTTCTTC. Its protein is CSAPPQRGSSEQFF.

This clonotype was seen many times. This rearrangement joins TRBV12-3 or TRBV12-4 to TRBJ2-1; 7 nucleotides align to TRBD1. This CDR3 has 16 amino acids. V trimming: 6 bases; J trimming: 9 bases; junction bases outside the gene matches: 17. DNA of the CDR3: TGTGCCAGCAGCCCGACAGGGCTGGAACTGTTGAGTGAGCAGTTCTTC. Its protein product is CASSPTGLELLSEQFF.

The sample holds a few counts of this clonotype. This chain links TRBV24-1 with TRBJ2-3, with unresolved D. CDR3 size: 15 residues. Germline values: CDR1 KGHDR, CDR2 SFDVKD. The V end was cut by 4 bases, the J end by 3 bases, with 13 bases between. CDR3 in amino acids: CATSDRNNETDTQYF. In nucleotides, the CDR3 is TGTGCCACCAGTGACCGCAACAATGAGACAGATACGCAGTATTTT.

This clonotype was seen only a few times. J is TRBJ2-7 and V is TRBV20-1; D is unclear. The CDR3 consists of 10 residues. Trimming took 3 bases from V and 3 from J, leaving 3 bases between them. Looked up from germline, CDR1 is DFQATT and CDR2 is SNEGSKA (reference sequence). CDR3 sequence: CSARDYEQYF. CDR3 bases: TGCAGTGCTAGGGACTACGAGCAGTACTTC.

The V and J genes are TRBV20-1 and TRBJ2-7; 16 bases are a match to TRBD2. Germline V gene lookup returns CDR1 DFQATT and CDR2 SNEGSKA (reference sequence). Trimming cost V 3 bases and J 0 bases; bases outside gene matches: 8. The CDR3 sequence is 18 residues long. The CDR3, as DNA: TGCAGTGCTAGCGGGGGACTAGCGGGAGGGGGAAACTCCTACGAGCAGTACTTC. Residues: CSASGGLAGGGNSYEQYF.

The chain has TRBV11-2 and TRBJ2-3; D is possibly TRBD1 (6 bases). CDR3 length equals 14 residues. Germline V gene lookup returns CDR1 SGHAT and CDR2 FQNNGV. V lost 2 bases and J lost 6, with 12 bases in between. This CDR3 is CASSLNRVTDTQYF. The DNA of the CDR3 is TGTGCCAGCAGCTTAAACAGGGTAACTGATACGCAGTATTTT. Complete variable domain (other parts from reference TRBV11-2 and TRBJ2-3): EAGVAQSPRYKIIEKRQSVAFWCNPISGHATLYWYQQILGQGPKLLIQFQNNGVVDDSQLPKDRFSAERLKGVDSTLKIQPAKLEDSAVYLCASSLNRVTDTQYFGPGTRLTVL.

The J gene is TRBJ1-1, the V gene TRBV4-2; perhaps TRBD1 as D (5 bases). V was cut by 3 bases and J by 4 bases, with 18 bases left in between. CDR3 length equals 16 residues. Germline loops: CDR1 LGHNA, CDR2 YNFKEQ. CDR3 sequence: CASSHTPRGTGTEAFF. The CDR3 DNA follows: TGTGCCAGCAGCCACACCCCGAGAGGGACGGGCACTGAAGCTTTCTTT.

V gene TRBV9 combines with J gene TRBJ1-1; 8 bases line up with TRBD1. The J segment lost 5 bases and the V segment lost 0 bases, leaving 6 bases of the junction unmatched. There are 15 residues in the CDR3. Germline CDR1 and CDR2: SGDLS and YYNGEE. Written as DNA, the CDR3 is TGTGCCAGCAGCGTAGCCTCACAGGGGGGGACTGAAGCTTTCTTT. Protein product: CASSVASQGGTEAFF.

This clonotype showed up many times. In DNA form, the CDR3 reads TGCGCCAGCAGCTTGGAAAGGGGCAATCAGCCCCAGCATTTT. Its protein is CASSLERGNQPQHF. The chain carries TRBV5-1 and TRBJ1-5; D gene ambiguous. Trimming shortened V by 0 bases and J by 2 bases, and 6 bases separated the two germline ends. This CDR3 comprises 14 residues. Germline CDR1 SGHRS, CDR2 YFSETQ.

This clonotype was counted between two and nine times. V gene TRBV20-1 combines with J gene TRBJ1-1; D gene uncertain. Germline CDR1 DFQATT, CDR2 SNEGSKA (reference sequence). There are 12 residues in the CDR3. V was cut by 7 bases and J by 1 base, with 10 bases left in between. CDR3 DNA: TGCAGTGTCCTTCGGGGGAACACTGAAGCTTTCTTT. Its protein is CSVLRGNTEAFF.

There are a few counts of this clonotype. The chain links TRBV5-1 to TRBJ1-1; tentatively, D is TRBD1 (5 bases). The V end lost 0 bases, the J end lost 1 base, and 10 bases lay between the germline ends. This CDR3 has 15 amino acids. Germline values: CDR1 SGHRS, CDR2 YFSETQ. The CDR3 loop is CASSLERGRNTEAFF. The CDR3, as DNA: TGCGCCAGCAGCTTGGAACGGGGCCGGAACACTGAAGCTTTCTTT.

The table lists this clonotype with a count of one. The V gene is TRBV2, the J gene TRBJ2-3; either TRBD1 or TRBD2 may supply D (5 bases each). V gave up 3 bases and J gave up 5 bases, with 15 bases separating them. Germline loops: CDR1 SNHLY, CDR2 FYNNEI. The length of the CDR3 is 15 residues. CDR3 bases: TGTGCCAGCAGTGAGTGGGGCGAGGGGTTAGATACGCAGTATTTT. Encoded protein: CASSEWGEGLDTQYF.

This clonotype was observed a few times. The genes are TRBV27 and TRBJ2-4; TRBD1 matches at 7 bases. The CDR3 is 14 residues long. The trim removed 3 bases at V and 14 bases at J, leaving 13 bases unmatched. Germline CDR1 reads MNHEY; CDR2 reads SMNVEV (reference sequence). The CDR3: CASSFSDRVLGEYF. In DNA, the CDR3 is TGTGCCAGCAGTTTTTCCGACAGGGTCCTGGGGGAGTACTTC.

This clonotype was counted between two and nine times. The chain recombines TRBV9 with TRBJ2-7, with TRBD2 matching 11 bases. With V trimmed by 4 bases and J by 2 bases, 8 bases remained unmatched. The CDR3 is made up of 16 amino acids. Germline V lookup: CDR1 SGDLS, CDR2 YYNGEE. CDR3 sequence: CASSPQTSGMTYEQYF. In DNA, the CDR3 is TGTGCCAGCAGCCCTCAGACTAGCGGGATGACCTACGAGCAGTACTTC.

The chain links TRBV20-1 to TRBJ2-1, with 10 bases matching TRBD2. This CDR3 region has 15 residues. Germline V lookup: CDR1 DFQATT, CDR2 SNEGSKA (reference sequence). Trimming removed 6 bases from V and 2 bases from J; junction bases left unmatched: 7. The CDR3 DNA follows: TGCAGTGCCGCTAGCGGGGGAAGTCCCTACAATGAGCAGTTCTTC. Translation: CSAASGGSPYNEQFF.

This chain links TRBV5-1 with TRBJ2-5; perhaps TRBD2 as D (6 bases). V shed 5 bases and J shed 0 bases, with 14 bases lying between them. Per the germline V gene, CDR1 is SGHRS and CDR2 is YFSETQ. There are 15 residues in the CDR3. The CDR3 protein is CASRRDARYQETQYF. The CDR3 nucleotides read TGCGCCAGCAGGCGGGACGCAAGGTACCAAGAGACCCAGTACTTC.

The chain recombines TRBV7-6 with TRBJ2-7; D assignment may be TRBD1 or TRBD2 (6 bases each). V shed 1 base and J shed 3 bases, with 16 bases lying between them. Looked up from germline, CDR1 is SGHVS and CDR2 is FNYEAQ. The CDR3 runs to 16 residues. The CDR3: CASSLGFRTAGYEQYF. DNA for the CDR3: TGTGCCAGCAGCTTAGGGTTCCGGACAGCGGGCTACGAGCAGTACTTC.

The gene calls are TRBV13 and TRBJ2-5; D remains ambiguous. There are 16 residues in the CDR3. From germline, CDR1 is PRHDT and CDR2 FYEKMQ (reference sequence). V was clipped by 0 bases and J by 1 base, with 12 bases between them. The CDR3 here is CASSLGGPITQETQYF. DNA for the CDR3: TGTGCCAGCAGCTTAGGAGGGCCCATAACCCAAGAGACCCAGTACTTC.

The table lists this clonotype with many counts. CDR3 amino acids: CASSRAEGYGYTF. The CDR3 coding sequence is TGTGCCAGCAGTCGTGCAGAGGGCTATGGCTACACCTTC. The chain carries TRBV12-3 or TRBV12-4 and TRBJ1-2; D unclear. Trimming left V 5 bases short and J 4 bases short, with 11 bases between. CDR3 size: 13 residues.

This clonotype was seen a handful of times. V gene TRBV6-5 combines with J gene TRBJ1-5; D is unclear. With 4 bases removed from V and 0 bases from J, the gap between germline ends came to 10 bases. The CDR3 loop spans 15 amino acids. Germline CDR1 is MNHEY and CDR2 is SVGAGI. CDR3 DNA sequence: TGTGCCAGCAGTTTAACAGTTTATAGCAATCAGCCCCAGCATTTT. This codes for CASSLTVYSNQPQHF.

The chain links TRBV4-1 to TRBJ1-2; D remains unclear. From germline, CDR1 is MGHRA and CDR2 YSYEKL. V was trimmed by 0 bases and J by 8 bases, leaving 10 bases between them. The CDR3 spans 13 residues. The CDR3 nucleotides read TGCGCCAGCAGCCAAGAAAAGTATAGCGGCTACACCTTC. It specifies CASSQEKYSGYTF.

This clonotype was picked up a small number of times. The genes are TRBV5-1 and TRBJ2-2; TRBD1 matches 9 bases. With V trimmed by 3 bases and J by 4 bases, 10 bases remained unmatched. There are 17 residues in the CDR3. The germline CDR1 and CDR2 sequences are SGHRS and YFSETQ. The CDR3: CASSSGRDRVITGELFF. The CDR3 DNA reads as TGCGCCAGCAGCTCTGGGAGGGACAGGGTGATCACCGGGGAGCTGTTTTTT.

The gene calls are TRBV5-1 and TRBJ2-5, with 10 bases that match TRBD1. The germline CDR1 and CDR2 sequences are SGHRS and YFSETQ. The CDR3 has 18 amino acids. The ends lost 0 bases at V and 4 bases at J; junction bases unmatched: 12. The CDR3 sequence: CASSLDPLTGGLGETQYF. CDR3 coding DNA: TGCGCCAGCAGCTTGGATCCCCTGACAGGGGGCTTAGGAGAGACCCAGTACTTC.

The CDR3 spells CASSPLTRVEKLFF. The CDR3 coding sequence is TGTGCCAGCAGCCCCCTAACCAGAGTTGAAAAACTGTTTTTT. The chain uses TRBV7-8 and TRBJ1-4; D uncertain. V lost 5 bases, J lost 7 bases, and 14 bases lay in between. This CDR3 region has 14 residues. Germline CDR1 SGHVS, CDR2 FQNEAQ.

This clonotype was picked up a small number of times. The V call is TRBV5-6, the J call TRBJ2-7; tentatively, D is TRBD1 or TRBD2 (5 bases each). CDR1 is SGHDT, CDR2 YYEEEE, per germline. There are 13 residues in the CDR3. V gave up 7 bases and J gave up 2 bases, with 13 bases separating them. CDR3 amino acids: CASGRDGTYEQYF. The CDR3 DNA sequence: TGTGCCAGCGGCCGGGACGGCACCTACGAGCAGTACTTC.

This clonotype has more than one count but fewer than ten. This sequence joins TRBV5-1 and TRBJ2-3; a possible D gene is TRBD2 (5 bases). Germline values: CDR1 SGHRS, CDR2 YFSETQ. The CDR3 has 12 amino acids. V was cut by 3 bases and J by 4 bases, with 6 bases left in between. The CDR3 loop reads CASSSEADTQYF. CDR3 DNA sequence: TGCGCCAGCAGCTCGGAGGCAGATACGCAGTATTTT. The full variable domain, completed using reference TRBV5-1 and TRBJ2-3, is KAGVTQTPRYLIKTRGQQVTLSCSPISGHRSVSWYQQTPGQGLQFLFEYFSETQRNKGNFPGRFSGRQFSNSRSEMNVSTLELGDSALYLCASSSEADTQYFGPGTRLTVL.

This clonotype was counted a few times. The rearrangement joins TRBV5-1 to TRBJ2-1; 12 bases match TRBD2. After removal of 0 bases from V and 0 bases from J, the junction contained 7 bases not matched to a gene. Looked up from germline, CDR1 is SGHRS and CDR2 is YFSETQ. This CDR3 has 19 amino acids. CDR3 sequence: CASSLVGLAGGSSYNEQFF. The DNA of the CDR3 is TGCGCCAGCAGCTTGGTGGGACTAGCGGGTGGGAGCTCCTACAATGAGCAGTTCTTC. Combining the CDR3 with reference TRBV5-1 and TRBJ2-1 gives the whole variable domain KAGVTQTPRYLIKTRGQQVTLSCSPISGHRSVSWYQQTPGQGLQFLFEYFSETQRNKGNFPGRFSGRQFSNSRSEMNVSTLELGDSALYLCASSLVGLAGGSSYNEQFFGPGTRLTVL.

The V and J genes are TRBV7-2 and TRBJ2-5; weak D call: TRBD2 (6 bases). V was pared by 1 base and J by 2 bases, with 14 bases between. In germline, CDR1 is SGHTA, CDR2 FQGNSA. This CDR3 is built from 16 residues. The CDR3 is CASSLGGAGWQETQYF. CDR3 in DNA: TGTGCCAGCAGCTTAGGCGGGGCAGGGTGGCAAGAGACCCAGTACTTC.

V and J are TRBV12-3 or TRBV12-4 and TRBJ1-3; D may be TRBD1 (6 bases). This CDR3 region has 16 residues. V lost 6 bases, J lost 5 bases, and 20 bases lay in between. This CDR3 is CASSPQPGAFRNTIYF. The CDR3 DNA follows: TGTGCCAGCAGCCCGCAGCCAGGGGCGTTCAGAAACACCATATATTTT.